The present entry profiles one T cell receptor (beta chain) with its context. The V gene lost 1 base and the J gene lost 3 bases, with 13 bases spanning the gap. Per germline, CDR1 SGHVS and CDR2 FNYEAQ. CDR3 length equals 16 residues. Clones were read by immunoSEQ multiplex PCR, and TCRdb kept only the in-frame ones, dropping some. The table includes roughly 150,000 clones, about 89% detected once. This sample was taken from a study of blood T cell repertoires in COVID-19. For the study at large: T cells, B-cell-depleted T cells, or PBMCs provided the cDNA or gDNA that served as material.

The sample taken for sequencing was peripheral blood. The sequence derives from a man in his 60s with acute or convalescent COVID-19. The chain combines TRBV7-6 with TRBJ1-5; D perhaps matches TRBD1 (5 bases). The CDR3 region has the DNA TGTGCCAGCAGCTTAGTTGCAGGGCAATACAATCAGCCCCAGCATTTT. It translates to CASSLVAGQYNQPQHF.